This TCR beta chain was obtained from a study of blood T cell repertoires in COVID-19. About the research overall: T cells, B-cell-depleted T cells, or PBMCs provided the cDNA or gDNA that served as material.

Germline loops: CDR1 MDHEN, CDR2 SYDVKM. The germline V and J ends were trimmed by 6 bases and 4 bases, with 15 bases remaining between them. The CDR3 runs 15 residues. In the authors' methods: Reference gene primers were amplified, and this amplification served to estimate nucleated cell counts. TCRdb keeps only in-frame clones here, not all; method: immunoSEQ multiplex PCR. V and J calls and clone size are copied from that table; D and trimming were computed from the DNA. There are about 85,000 clones in the sample; 82% occur only once, and more than 1% lies in the top ten. This clone was counted only a few times.

The receptor was isolated from a woman over 75 with acute or convalescent COVID-19. This chain uses TRBV28 with TRBJ1-4; D may be TRBD1 (5 bases). Sequenced material: peripheral blood. CDR3 residues: CASRLVGQRNEKLFF. In nucleotides, the CDR3 is TGTGCCAGCAGATTAGTTGGACAACGTAATGAAAAACTGTTTTTT.